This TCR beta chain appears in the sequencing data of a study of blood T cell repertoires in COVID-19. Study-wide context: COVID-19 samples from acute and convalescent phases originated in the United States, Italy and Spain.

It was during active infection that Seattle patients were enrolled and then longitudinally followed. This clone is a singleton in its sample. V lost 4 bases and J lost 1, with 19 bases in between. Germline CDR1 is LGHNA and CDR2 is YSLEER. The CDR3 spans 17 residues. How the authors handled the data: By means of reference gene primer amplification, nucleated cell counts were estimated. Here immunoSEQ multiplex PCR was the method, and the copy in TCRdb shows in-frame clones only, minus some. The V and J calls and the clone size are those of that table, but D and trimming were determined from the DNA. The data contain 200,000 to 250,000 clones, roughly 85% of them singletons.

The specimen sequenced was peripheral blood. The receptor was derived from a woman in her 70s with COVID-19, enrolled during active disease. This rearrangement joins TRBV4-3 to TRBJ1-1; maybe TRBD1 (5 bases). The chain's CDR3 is CASSRASSGGSNTEAFF. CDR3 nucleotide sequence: TGCGCCAGCAGCCGGGCTTCTTCCGGGGGTTCGAACACTGAAGCTTTCTTT.